Sequencing of this T cell receptor (beta chain) was carried out in a study of blood T cell repertoires in COVID-19. At the level of the study: T cells, B-cell-depleted T cells, or PBMCs provided the cDNA or gDNA that served as material.

Per the germline V gene, CDR1 is MNHEY and CDR2 is SVGAGI. The CDR3 is 15 residues long. The V segment lost 0 bases and the J segment 10 bases; nucleotides outside the gene matches: 9. Repertoires were generated with immunoSEQ multiplex PCR, while TCRdb's copy carries only in-frame clones and drops some. The sample has tens of thousands of clones; more than 70% are singletons. The chain uses TRBV6-5 and TRBJ2-1; 7 positions agree with TRBD2. The sequence came from a man between 50 and 59 years old with acute or convalescent COVID-19. The sequenced material came from peripheral blood. DNA of the CDR3: TGTGCCAGCAGTTACTCGGATAGCGGGTACGCGGAGCAGTTCTTC. Its translation: CASSYSDSGYAEQFF.